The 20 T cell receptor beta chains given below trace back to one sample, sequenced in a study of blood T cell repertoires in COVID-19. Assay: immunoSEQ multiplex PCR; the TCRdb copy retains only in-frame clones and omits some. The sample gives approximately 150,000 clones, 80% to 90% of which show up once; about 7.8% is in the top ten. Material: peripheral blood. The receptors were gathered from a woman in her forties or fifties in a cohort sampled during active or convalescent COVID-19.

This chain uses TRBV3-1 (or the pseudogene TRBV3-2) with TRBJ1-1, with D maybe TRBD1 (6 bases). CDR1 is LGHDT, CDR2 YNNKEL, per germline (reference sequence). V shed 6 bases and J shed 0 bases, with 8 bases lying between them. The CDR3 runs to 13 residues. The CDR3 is CASRRQVNTEAFF. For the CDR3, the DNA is TGTGCCAGCAGACGACAGGTGAACACTGAAGCTTTCTTT.

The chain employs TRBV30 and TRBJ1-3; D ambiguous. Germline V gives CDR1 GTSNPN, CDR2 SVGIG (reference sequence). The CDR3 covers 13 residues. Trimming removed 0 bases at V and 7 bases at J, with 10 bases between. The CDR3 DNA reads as TGTGCCTGGAGTGTTCAGGCGGGGAACACCATATATTTT. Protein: CAWSVQAGNTIYF.

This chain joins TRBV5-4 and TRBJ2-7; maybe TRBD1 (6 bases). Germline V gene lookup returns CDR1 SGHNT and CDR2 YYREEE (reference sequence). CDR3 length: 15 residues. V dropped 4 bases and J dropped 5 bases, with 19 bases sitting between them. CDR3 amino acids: CASSADRPLLHEQYF. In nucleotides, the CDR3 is TGTGCCAGCAGCGCTGACAGGCCCTTACTTCACGAGCAGTACTTC.

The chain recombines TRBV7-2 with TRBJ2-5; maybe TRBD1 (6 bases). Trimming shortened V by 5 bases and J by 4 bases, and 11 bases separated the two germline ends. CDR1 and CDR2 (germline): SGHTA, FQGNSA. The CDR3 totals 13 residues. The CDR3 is CASSPGDRETQYF. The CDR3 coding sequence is TGTGCCAGCAGCCCAGGGGACCGAGAGACCCAGTACTTC.

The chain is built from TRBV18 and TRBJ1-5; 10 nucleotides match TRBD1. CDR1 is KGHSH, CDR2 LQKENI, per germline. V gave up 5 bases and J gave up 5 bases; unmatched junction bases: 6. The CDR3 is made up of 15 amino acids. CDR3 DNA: TGTGCCAGCTCAGCGGACAGGGGGAACGATCAGCCCCAGCATTTT. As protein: CASSADRGNDQPQHF.

As DNA, the CDR3 is TGTGCCAGCAGCCGCATCATCAGCGGGGGCTCCTATAATTCACCCCTCCACTTT. Residues: CASSRIISGGSYNSPLHF. This chain joins TRBV11-2 and TRBJ1-6, with D possibly matching TRBD1 (5 bases). Trimming shortened V by 5 bases and J by 0 bases, and 17 bases separated the two germline ends. The CDR3 is made up of 18 amino acids. CDR1 and CDR2 from the germline V gene are SGHAT and FQNNGV.

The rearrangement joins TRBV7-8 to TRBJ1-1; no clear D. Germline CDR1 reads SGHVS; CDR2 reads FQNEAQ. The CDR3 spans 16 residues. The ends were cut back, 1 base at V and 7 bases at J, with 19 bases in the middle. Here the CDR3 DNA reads TGTGCCAGCAGCTTAGTGAGTCTGGTGGGCGACGATGAAGCTTTCTTT. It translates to CASSLVSLVGDDEAFF.

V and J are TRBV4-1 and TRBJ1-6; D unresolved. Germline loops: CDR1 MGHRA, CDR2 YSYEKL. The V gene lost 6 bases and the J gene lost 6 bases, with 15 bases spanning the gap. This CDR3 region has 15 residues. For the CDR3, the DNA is TGCGCCAGCAGGCCCCAGGAGGGAGGTAATTCACCCCTCCACTTT. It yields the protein CASRPQEGGNSPLHF.

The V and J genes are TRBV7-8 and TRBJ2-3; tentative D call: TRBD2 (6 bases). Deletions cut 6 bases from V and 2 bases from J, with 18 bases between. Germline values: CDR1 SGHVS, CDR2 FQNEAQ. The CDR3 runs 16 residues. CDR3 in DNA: TGTGCCAGCAGTCCCCAGTCCGGGGGAAACACAGATACGCAGTATTTT. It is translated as CASSPQSGGNTDTQYF.

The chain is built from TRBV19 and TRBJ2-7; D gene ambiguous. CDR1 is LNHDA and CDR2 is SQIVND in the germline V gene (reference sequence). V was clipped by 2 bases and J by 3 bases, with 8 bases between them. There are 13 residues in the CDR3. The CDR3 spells CASSIKNGYEQYF. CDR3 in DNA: TGTGCCAGTAGTATAAAGAACGGCTACGAGCAGTACTTC.

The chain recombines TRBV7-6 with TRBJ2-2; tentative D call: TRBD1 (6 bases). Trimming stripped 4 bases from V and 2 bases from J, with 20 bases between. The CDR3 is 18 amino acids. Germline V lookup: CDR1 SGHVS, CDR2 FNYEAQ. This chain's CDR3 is CASSYPRPTGSNTGELFF. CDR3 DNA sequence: TGTGCCAGCAGCTATCCGCGCCCAACAGGGTCTAACACCGGGGAGCTGTTTTTT.

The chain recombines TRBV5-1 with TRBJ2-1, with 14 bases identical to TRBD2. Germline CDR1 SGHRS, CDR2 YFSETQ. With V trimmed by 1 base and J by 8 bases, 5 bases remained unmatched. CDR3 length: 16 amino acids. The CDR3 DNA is TGCGCCAGCAGCTTGCCGACTAGCGGGGGGGCCCATGAGCAGTTCTTC. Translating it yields CASSLPTSGGAHEQFF.

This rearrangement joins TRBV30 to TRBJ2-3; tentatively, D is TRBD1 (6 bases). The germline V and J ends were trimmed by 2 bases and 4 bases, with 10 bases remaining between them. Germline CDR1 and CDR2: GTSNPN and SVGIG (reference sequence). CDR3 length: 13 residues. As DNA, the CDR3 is TGTGCCTGGAGTCGGGACAACCCAGATACGCAGTATTTT. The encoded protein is CAWSRDNPDTQYF.

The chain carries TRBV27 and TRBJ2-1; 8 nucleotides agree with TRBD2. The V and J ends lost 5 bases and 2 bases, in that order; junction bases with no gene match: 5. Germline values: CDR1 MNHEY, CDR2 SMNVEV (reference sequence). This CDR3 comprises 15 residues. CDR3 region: CASSTPSGPYNEQFF. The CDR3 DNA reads TGTGCCAGCAGTACCCCTAGCGGGCCCTACAATGAGCAGTTCTTC.

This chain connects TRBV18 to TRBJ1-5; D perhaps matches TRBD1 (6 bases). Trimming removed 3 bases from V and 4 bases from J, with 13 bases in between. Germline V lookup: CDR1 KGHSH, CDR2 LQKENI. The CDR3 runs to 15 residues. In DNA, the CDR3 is TGTGCCAGCTCACCCGGACAGCTAGGAAATCAGCCCCAGCATTTT. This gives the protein CASSPGQLGNQPQHF.

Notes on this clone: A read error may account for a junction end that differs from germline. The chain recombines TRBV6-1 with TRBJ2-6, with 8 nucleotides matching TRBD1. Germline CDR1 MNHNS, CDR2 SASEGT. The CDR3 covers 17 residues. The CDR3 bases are TGTGCCGGCAGTGAAGACCCAGGGGGCGCGGGGGCCAACGTCCTGACTTTC. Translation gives CAGSEDPGGAGANVLTF.

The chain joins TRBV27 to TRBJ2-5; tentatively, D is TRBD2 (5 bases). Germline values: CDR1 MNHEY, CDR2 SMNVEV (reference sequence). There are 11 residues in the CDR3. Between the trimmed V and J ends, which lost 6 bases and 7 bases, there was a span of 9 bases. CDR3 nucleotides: TGTGCCAGCAGGACGGCGGGGACCCAGTACTTC. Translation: CASRTAGTQYF.

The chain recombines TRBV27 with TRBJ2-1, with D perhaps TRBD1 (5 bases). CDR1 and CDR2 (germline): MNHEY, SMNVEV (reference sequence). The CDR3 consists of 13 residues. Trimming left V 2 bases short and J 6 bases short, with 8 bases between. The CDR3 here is CASSLLQVNEQFF. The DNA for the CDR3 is TGTGCCAGCAGTTTACTACAGGTCAATGAGCAGTTCTTC.

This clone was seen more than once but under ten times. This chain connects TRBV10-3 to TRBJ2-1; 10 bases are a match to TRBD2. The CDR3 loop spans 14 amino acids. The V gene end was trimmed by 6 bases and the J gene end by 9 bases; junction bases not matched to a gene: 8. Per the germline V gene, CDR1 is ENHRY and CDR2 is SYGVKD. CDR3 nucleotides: TGTGCCATCAGCCAAACGGGACTAGCGAGTGAGCAGTTCTTC. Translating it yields CAISQTGLASEQFF.

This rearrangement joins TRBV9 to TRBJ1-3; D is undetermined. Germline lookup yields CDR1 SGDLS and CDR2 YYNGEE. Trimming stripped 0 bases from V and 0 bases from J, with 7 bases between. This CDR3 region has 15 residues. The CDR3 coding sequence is TGTGCCAGCAGCGTAGGGGCAGGCTCTGGAAACACCATATATTTT. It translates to CASSVGAGSGNTIYF.